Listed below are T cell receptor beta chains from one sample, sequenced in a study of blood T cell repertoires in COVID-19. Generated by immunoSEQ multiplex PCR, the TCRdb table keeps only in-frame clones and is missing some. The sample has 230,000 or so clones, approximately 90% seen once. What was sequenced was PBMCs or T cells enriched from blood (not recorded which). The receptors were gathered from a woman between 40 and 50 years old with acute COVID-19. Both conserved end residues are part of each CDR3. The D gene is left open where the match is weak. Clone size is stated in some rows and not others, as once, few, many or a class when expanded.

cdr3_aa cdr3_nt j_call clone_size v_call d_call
CASRPDDRFMNTEAFF TGCGCCAGCAGGCCCGATGACAGATTCATGAACACTGAAGCTTTCTTT TRBJ1-1 NA TRBV4-1 NA
CASSGGDRPHQPQHF TGTGCCAGCAGTGGGGGGGACAGACCTCATCAGCCCCAGCATTTT TRBJ1-5 once TRBV2 TRBD1
CASSVGGGALDTQYF TGTGCCAGCAGCGTAGGCGGGGGGGCCTTAGATACGCAGTATTTT TRBJ2-3 NA TRBV9 TRBD2
CASRTGTGDSPLHF TGTGCCAGCAGGACCGGGACAGGGGATTCACCCCTCCACTTT TRBJ1-6 few TRBV7-2 TRBD1
CASSQDSYNSPLHF TGCGCCAGCAGCCAGGACAGCTATAATTCACCCCTCCACTTT TRBJ1-6 NA TRBV5-1 NA
CATSSSGRGTDTQYF TGTGCCACCAGTTCTAGCGGGAGGGGCACAGATACGCAGTATTTT TRBJ2-3 NA TRBV24-1 TRBD2
CASRAGSSANEKLFF TGTGCCAGCAGGGCGGGGAGCTCAGCTAATGAAAAACTGTTTTTT TRBJ1-4 once TRBV7-9 NA
CASRRRGDPRDNNEQFF TGTGCCAGCAGACGGCGGGGGGACCCGCGAGACAACAATGAGCAGTTCTTC TRBJ2-1 NA TRBV2 TRBD2
CASSLNMLRKAFF TGTGCCAGCAGCTTAAATATGCTGAGGAAAGCTTTCTTT TRBJ1-1 NA TRBV7-2 NA
CASSLRASGTGGVNEQFF TGCGCCAGCAGCTTGCGGGCTAGCGGGACTGGCGGGGTCAATGAGCAGTTCTTC TRBJ2-1 NA TRBV5-1 TRBD2
CASRARNQPQHF TGTGCCAGCAGGGCCAGGAATCAGCCCCAGCATTTT TRBJ1-5 once TRBV28 NA
CASSSPGEKLFF TGCGCCAGCAGCTCCCCGGGTGAAAAACTGTTTTTT TRBJ1-4 NA TRBV5-1 NA
CASSFGAQSPLHF TGTGCCAGCAGTTTTGGGGCACAATCACCCCTCCACTTT TRBJ1-6 NA TRBV12-3/TRBV12-4 NA
CASSRSRTGTEKLFF TGTGCCAGCTCCCGTTCGAGGACAGGGACTGAAAAACTGTTTTTT TRBJ1-4 NA TRBV18 TRBD1
CSHTSGRGRELFF TGCAGCCATACTAGCGGGAGGGGCCGGGAGCTGTTTTTT TRBJ2-2 NA TRBV29-1 TRBD2
CASSWWGAYEQYF TGTGCCAGCAGCTGGTGGGGGGCCTACGAGCAGTACTTC TRBJ2-7 NA TRBV7-9 NA
CASSEVGQGSYTF TGTGCCAGCAGTGAAGTTGGACAGGGCAGCTACACCTTC TRBJ1-2 NA TRBV6-1 TRBD1
CASSQRGGAEQYF TGTGCCAGCAGCCAACGGGGGGGCGCAGAGCAGTACTTC TRBJ2-7 NA TRBV3-1/TRBV3-2 TRBD2
CASSYSRGPNQPQHF TGTGCCAGCAGTTACTCCAGGGGGCCCAATCAGCCCCAGCATTTT TRBJ1-5 once TRBV6-2/TRBV6-3 TRBD1
CASSQGWGGEGNQPQHF TGCGCCAGCAGCCAAGGCTGGGGAGGAGAGGGCAATCAGCCCCAGCATTTT TRBJ1-5 few TRBV4-3 NA
CAWSVLGRGSGNTIYF TGTGCCTGGAGTGTACTGGGCAGGGGCTCTGGAAACACCATATATTTT TRBJ1-3 NA TRBV30 NA
CASSLTSYTEAFF TGTGCCAGTAGTCTCACAAGTTACACTGAAGCTTTCTTT TRBJ1-1 NA TRBV19 NA
CASSLGSRGTYNEQFF TGTGCCAGCAGCTTAGGCTCGCGGGGAACCTACAATGAGCAGTTCTTC TRBJ2-1 once TRBV7-9 NA
CASSLQGTWIDEQFF TGTGCCAGTAGTCTACAGGGAACGTGGATTGATGAGCAGTTCTTC TRBJ2-1 once TRBV19 NA
CASRPEMAGSILSYEQYF TGTGCCAGCAGGCCAGAGATGGCAGGGTCGATTCTCTCCTACGAGCAGTACTTC TRBJ2-7 NA TRBV11-3 NA
CASSKGSGVSPLHF TGTGCCAGCAGCAAAGGCTCGGGAGTCTCACCCCTCCACTTT TRBJ1-6 NA TRBV21-1 NA
CASSLVNSVNEQFF TGTGCCAGCAGCTTAGTGAATAGCGTCAATGAGCAGTTCTTC TRBJ2-1 NA TRBV7-2 NA
CASSQRPWGGGYGYTF TGTGCCAGCAGCCAAAGACCTTGGGGGGGCGGCTATGGCTACACCTTC TRBJ1-2 NA TRBV3-1/TRBV3-2 NA
CASSFLRDRVGYGYTF TGTGCCAGCAGCTTCCTCCGGGACAGGGTGGGCTATGGCTACACCTTC TRBJ1-2 few TRBV11-2 TRBD1
CSVSGGGLAQPQHF TGCAGCGTCTCGGGGGGGGGTCTCGCGCAGCCCCAGCATTTT TRBJ1-5 NA TRBV29-1 NA
CASSLEVQGVRETQYF TGTGCCAGCAGCTTAGAAGTACAGGGAGTCAGAGAGACCCAGTACTTC TRBJ2-5 NA TRBV13 NA
CAISERGRTANEKLFF TGTGCCATCAGTGAGAGGGGCAGAACGGCTAATGAAAAACTGTTTTTT TRBJ1-4 NA TRBV10-3 NA
CASSGGRSGNSNEQFF TGCGCCAGCAGTGGGGGGCGTAGCGGGAACAGCAATGAGCAGTTCTTC TRBJ2-1 few TRBV10-1 TRBD2
CASSPGTPNTEAFF TGTGCCAGTAGCCCTGGGACACCGAACACTGAAGCTTTCTTT TRBJ1-1 NA TRBV19 NA
CASSSGQGRGEKLFF TGTGCCAGCAGCTCGGGACAGGGAAGAGGTGAAAAACTGTTTTTT TRBJ1-4 NA TRBV7-2 TRBD1
CASSSELAGGPRDTQYF TGTGCCAGCAGCTCCGAACTAGCGGGGGGCCCTAGAGATACGCAGTATTTT TRBJ2-3 NA TRBV5-6 TRBD2
CASSQDVPGQVSNQPQHF TGCGCCAGCAGCCAAGATGTCCCGGGACAGGTTAGCAATCAGCCCCAGCATTTT TRBJ1-5 once TRBV4-1 TRBD1
CASSLFIVGQHMNTEAFF TGTGCCAGCAGCTTATTCATTGTAGGACAGCACATGAACACTGAAGCTTTCTTT TRBJ1-1 NA TRBV11-2 NA
CASSQIASGNTIYF TGTGCCAGCAGCCAAATAGCATCCGGAAACACCATATATTTT TRBJ1-3 NA TRBV3-1/TRBV3-2 NA
CASSLGDRGQETQYF TGTGCCAGCAGCCTAGGGGACAGGGGGCAAGAGACCCAGTACTTC TRBJ2-5 NA TRBV27 TRBD1
CASQVSSGGSLEQFF TGCGCCAGCCAGGTTTCTAGCGGGGGGTCTCTTGAGCAGTTCTTC TRBJ2-1 once TRBV10-2 TRBD2
CASSQGGRAGNEQFF TGTGCCAGCAGCCAAGGGGGGAGGGCCGGGAATGAGCAGTTCTTC TRBJ2-1 NA TRBV3-1/TRBV3-2 TRBD2
CASSRSGTSGSSGNIQYF TGTGCCAGCAGCCGATCCGGGACTAGCGGGAGTTCCGGGAACATTCAGTACTTC TRBJ2-4 once TRBV3-1/TRBV3-2 TRBD2
CATSRGQGLDEQFF TGTGCCACCAGTAGGGGACAGGGCCTTGATGAGCAGTTCTTC TRBJ2-1 NA TRBV24-1 TRBD1
CASSSPSGGFGNQPQHF TGTGCCAGCAGTTCCCCTTCGGGGGGCTTTGGCAATCAGCCCCAGCATTTT TRBJ1-5 NA TRBV6-2/TRBV6-3 NA
CASSVEEDTEAFF TGTGCCAGCAGTGTAGAGGAGGACACTGAAGCTTTCTTT TRBJ1-1 NA TRBV2 NA
CASSLSGTGRAKLFF TGTGCCAGCAGCCTATCCGGGACAGGGAGGGCAAAACTGTTTTTT TRBJ1-4 NA TRBV7-2 TRBD1
CASTYRGEAFF TGTGCCAGCACCTACAGGGGGGAAGCTTTCTTT TRBJ1-1 NA TRBV12-3/TRBV12-4 TRBD1
CASSVDPRRTEAFF TGTGCCAGCAGCGTAGACCCCCGGCGGACTGAAGCTTTCTTT TRBJ1-1 NA TRBV9 NA
CASSPKRREPTDTQYF TGTGCCAGCAGCCCCAAACGGCGGGAGCCCACAGATACGCAGTATTTT TRBJ2-3 NA TRBV3-1/TRBV3-2 TRBD2
CASSSKGQGRYQPQHF TGTGCCAGCAGTTCGAAAGGACAGGGGAGATATCAGCCCCAGCATTTT TRBJ1-5 NA TRBV27 TRBD1
CASSLRRLAGNEQFF TGTGCCAGCAGCTTGCGGAGACTAGCGGGGAATGAGCAGTTCTTC TRBJ2-1 NA TRBV5-6 TRBD2
CASSTGVADTQYF TGTGCCAGCAGTACAGGGGTTGCAGATACGCAGTATTTT TRBJ2-3 NA TRBV12-3/TRBV12-4 TRBD1
CAWMQGLAGGGEQFF TGTGCCTGGATGCAGGGACTAGCGGGAGGGGGTGAGCAGTTCTTC TRBJ2-1 once TRBV30 TRBD2
CASSRGDPREKLFF TGTGCCAGCAGCCGGGGGGATCCAAGGGAAAAACTGTTTTTT TRBJ1-4 NA TRBV14 NA